This TCR beta chain originates from a study of blood T cell repertoires in COVID-19. Study summary: Collection of acute and convalescent COVID-19 samples took place in the United States, Italy and Spain. Sources were T cells, B-cell-depleted T cells, or PBMCs; the material itself was cDNA or gDNA.

Trimming took 0 bases from V and 5 from J; bases not matched to a gene: 10. Per the germline V gene, CDR1 is SGHRS and CDR2 is YFSETQ. The CDR3 consists of 16 residues. The protocol was immunoSEQ multiplex PCR, while the TCRdb copy is restricted to in-frame clones and leaves out a portion. The sample has about 150,000 clones; roughly 83% are singletons. The sequenced material came from peripheral blood. The receptor's source is a woman aged 55 to 70 with acute or convalescent COVID-19. The gene calls are TRBV5-1 and TRBJ1-2; 7 bases line up with TRBD1. CDR3 DNA: TGCGCCAGCAGCTTGGTTGGAGGGGGCCCTTTGTATGGCTACACCTTC. The encoded protein is CASSLVGGGPLYGYTF.